The source of this T cell receptor (beta chain) is a study of shared clonotypes between healthy human individuals. Measured with immunoSEQ multiplex PCR; TCRdb has only the in-frame clones, and not every one. The data contain 1 million to 1.2 million clones, approximately 77% of them singletons. This clone was picked up many times. What it recognizes is unknown. Caucasian adults residing in Nashville, Tennessee made up all the donors. General study findings and limits: Sharing across four donors was highest in naive CD4 (approximately 5%) and lowest in memory CD8 (about 0.4%). Relative to memory subsets, naive subsets generally showed larger estimated richness. Rarefaction exposed incomplete sorted-subset sequencing despite large depth.

V lost 8 bases and J 4 bases, leaving 13 bases between the germline ends. Germline CDR1 reads MNHNY; CDR2 reads SVGAGI (reference sequence). CDR3 length equals 13 residues. The sequence was obtained from a man between 18 and 35 years old in good health. Some clones in this sample may be carry-over from other donors' samples. The sequencing input was memory CD4+ T cells from PBMCs. The subset here: CD45RA-negative fraction. V and J are TRBV6-6 and TRBJ2-3; possibly TRBD1 for D (5 bases). CDR3 in amino acids: CASVRDRADTQYF. CDR3 DNA: TGTGCCAGCGTTCGAGACAGAGCAGATACGCAGTATTTT.